This is a list of T cell receptor beta chains from one sample in a study of blood T cell repertoires in COVID-19. The method was immunoSEQ multiplex PCR; TCRdb's version includes in-frame clones alone and lacks a portion of them. The sample records approximately 430,000 clones, about nine tenths being singletons. The sequenced material came from peripheral blood. The source of these receptors is a woman aged 25 to 39 with active or convalescent COVID-19. CDR3s leave out the opening cysteine and the closing phenylalanine or tryptophan. The order of the fields is V gene, CDR3 protein.

TRBV24-1	ATSETGLGETQY
TRBV25-1	ASSDPTGADTQY
TRBV7-6	ASSLGGSGGNTGELF
TRBV23-1	ASSQRPGGYT
TRBV5-1	ASSLFQELREDTQY
TRBV3-1/TRBV3-2	ASSHVDRDRGYGYT
TRBV5-6	ASSSSLVEQF
TRBV28	ASFSRGYNSPLH
TRBV7-9	ASSFRNLASGGSQETQY
TRBV9	ASSPTSGIDEQF
TRBV10-1	ASSDPRQGPYEQY
TRBV7-9	ASSSVVGGIPPGALF
TRBV10-2	ASSESGLAGQETQY
TRBV7-2	ASSLEDRANSPLH
TRBV5-1	ASRRGDTNTGELF
TRBV4-1	ASSQDWTGTIQY
TRBV11-2	ASTPSHSSGNTIY
TRBV19	ASSLSGLVGYEQY
TRBV27	ASRTGGSHEQY
TRBV21-1	ASSKDPGGWYEQY
TRBV2	ASSESSGVGETQY
TRBV6-5	ASRYRQVYTEAF
TRBV27	ASSFDGRSYEQY
TRBV6-5	ASKAGTGAYEQY
TRBV6-6	ASSSLDRAQNTEAF
TRBV11-2	ASSLAGGLDPGY
TRBV29-1	SVVGTSGEQY
TRBV6-4	ASRDKTYEQY
TRBV4-1	ASSQEAGNTEAF
TRBV2	ASRRNTEAF
TRBV5-1	ASSREVTGGHHEQF
TRBV5-8	ASTRETQY
TRBV3-1/TRBV3-2	ASSQGLPGGGAHEQF
TRBV11-2	ASSLNPRTSRADYNEQF
TRBV6-5	ASSYPGWETQY
TRBV11-2	ASSFQGYNSPLH